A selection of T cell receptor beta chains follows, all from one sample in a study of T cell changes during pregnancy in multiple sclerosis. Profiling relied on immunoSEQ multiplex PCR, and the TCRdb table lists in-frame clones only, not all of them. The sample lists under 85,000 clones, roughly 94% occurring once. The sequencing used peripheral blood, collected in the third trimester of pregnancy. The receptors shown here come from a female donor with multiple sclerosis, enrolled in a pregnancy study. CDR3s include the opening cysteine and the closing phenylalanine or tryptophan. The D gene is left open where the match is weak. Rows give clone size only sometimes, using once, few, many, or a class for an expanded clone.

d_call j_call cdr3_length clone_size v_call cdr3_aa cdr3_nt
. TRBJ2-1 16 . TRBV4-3 CASSPQAGGYYNEQFF TGCGCCAGCAGCCCCCAGGCAGGGGGGTACTACAATGAGCAGTTCTTC
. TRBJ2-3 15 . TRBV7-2 CASSSGETSTDTQYF TGTGCCAGCAGCTCGGGGGAGACTAGCACAGATACGCAGTATTTT
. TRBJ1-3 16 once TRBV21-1 CASNRKTGDWGNTIYF TGTGCCAGCAACCGAAAGACAGGGGATTGGGGAAACACCATATATTTT
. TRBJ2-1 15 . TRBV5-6 CASSLTEGAPGEQFF TGTGCCAGCAGCTTGACGGAAGGGGCCCCCGGTGAGCAGTTCTTC
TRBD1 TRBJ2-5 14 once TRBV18 CASSPRQGQETQYF TGTGCCAGCTCACCAAGACAGGGGCAAGAGACCCAGTACTTC
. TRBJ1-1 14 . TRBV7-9 CASSLAESVTEAFF TGTGCCAGCAGCTTAGCCGAGTCCGTCACTGAAGCTTTCTTT
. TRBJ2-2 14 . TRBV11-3 CASSLSSGTGELFF TGTGCCAGCAGCTTGTCTTCGGGGACCGGGGAGCTGTTTTTT
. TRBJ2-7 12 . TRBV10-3 CAIAEVSYEQYF TGTGCCATAGCAGAGGTCTCCTACGAGCAGTACTTC
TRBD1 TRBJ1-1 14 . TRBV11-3 CASSRHGQATEAFF TGTGCCAGCAGCCGCCACGGACAGGCGACTGAAGCTTTCTTT
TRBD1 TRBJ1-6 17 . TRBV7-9 CASSPGTGGRLGSPLHF TGTGCCAGCAGCCCCGGGACAGGGGGTCGGCTTGGTTCGCCCCTCCACTTT
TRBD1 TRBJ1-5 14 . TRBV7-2 CASSPRTGNQPQHF TGTGCCAGCAGCCCTCGGACAGGTAATCAGCCCCAGCATTTT
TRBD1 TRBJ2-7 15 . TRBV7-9 CASSLGQGLLYEQYF TGTGCCAGCAGCCTCGGACAGGGGCTCCTTTACGAGCAGTACTTC